This T cell receptor beta chain was observed in a study of blood T cells in healthy people across ages. Findings of the study overall: Among T cells, TCR beta diversity per million cells dropped roughly linearly as age rose.

This clonotype was recorded only once. As yet, its antigen is unknown. Healthy Caucasian individuals from Russia aged about 6 to 90 were enrolled as donors. Total RNA was isolated from each sample in quantities of at least 6 micrograms. CDR1 and CDR2 from the germline V gene are SGHAT and FQDESV (reference sequence). The CDR3 length is 14 residues. V was cut by 4 bases and J by 9 bases, with 16 bases left in between. Sample-barcoded 5' priming and a J-beta primer mix drove a second PCR of 7 to 11 cycles. TCRdb used MiXCR to reprocess the 5' RACE reads, holding one entry per CDR3 protein. This table has roughly 1,500,000 distinct CDR3 sequences, roughly a third appearing once.

This TCR was recovered from a woman in her thirties in good health. The chain employs TRBV11-1 and TRBJ2-1; no definite D call. Sequencing was done on a sample of blood. The CDR3 DNA sequence: TGTGCCAGCAGCTCCTCCCGGTCAGACGGTGAGCAGTTCTTC. It translates to CASSSSRSDGEQFF.